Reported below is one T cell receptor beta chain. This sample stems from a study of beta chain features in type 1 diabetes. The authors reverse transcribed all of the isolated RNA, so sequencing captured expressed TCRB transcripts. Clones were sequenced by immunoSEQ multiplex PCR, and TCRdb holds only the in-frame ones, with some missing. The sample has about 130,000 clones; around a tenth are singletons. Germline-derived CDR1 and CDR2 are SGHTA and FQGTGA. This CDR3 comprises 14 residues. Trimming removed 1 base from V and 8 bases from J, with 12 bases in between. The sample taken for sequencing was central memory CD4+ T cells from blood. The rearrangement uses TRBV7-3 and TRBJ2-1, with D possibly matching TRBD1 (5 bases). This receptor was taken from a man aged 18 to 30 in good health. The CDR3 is CASSLISRVDEQFF. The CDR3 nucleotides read TGTGCCAGCAGCTTAATTTCCAGGGTCGATGAGCAGTTCTTC.